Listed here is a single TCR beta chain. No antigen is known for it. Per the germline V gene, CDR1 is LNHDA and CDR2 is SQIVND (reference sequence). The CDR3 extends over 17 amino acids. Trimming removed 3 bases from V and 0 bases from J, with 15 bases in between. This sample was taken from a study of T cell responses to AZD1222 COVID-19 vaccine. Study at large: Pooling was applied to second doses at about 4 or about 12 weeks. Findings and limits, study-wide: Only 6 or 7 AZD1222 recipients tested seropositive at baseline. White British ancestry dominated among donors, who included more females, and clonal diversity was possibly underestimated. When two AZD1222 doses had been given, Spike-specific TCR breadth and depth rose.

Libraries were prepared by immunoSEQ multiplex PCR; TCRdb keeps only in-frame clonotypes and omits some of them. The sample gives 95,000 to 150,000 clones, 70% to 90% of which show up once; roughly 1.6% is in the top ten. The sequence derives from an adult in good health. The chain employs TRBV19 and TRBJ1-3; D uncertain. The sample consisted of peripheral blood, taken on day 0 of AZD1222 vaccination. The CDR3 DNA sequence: TGTGCCAGTAGTATGGAGGGTAAGCAGAGCTCTGGAAACACCATATATTTT. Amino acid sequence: CASSMEGKQSSGNTIYF. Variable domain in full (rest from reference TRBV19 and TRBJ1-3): DGGITQSPKYLFRKEGQNVTLSCEQNLNHDAMYWYRQDPGQGLRLIYYSQIVNDFQKGDIAEGYSVSREKKESFPLTVTSAQKNPTAFYLCASSMEGKQSSGNTIYFGEGSWLTVV.